This record concerns one T cell receptor (beta chain) sequence. The source of the sample is a study of OX40 agonist ivuxolimab in advanced cancers. Germline lookup yields CDR1 MDHEN and CDR2 SYDVKM. Trimming took 6 bases from V and 0 from J, leaving 15 bases between them. The CDR3 sequence is 16 residues long. Patients were excluded for autoimmune disease history or systemic immunosuppression. Data came from immunoSEQ multiplex PCR; TCRdb stores just in-frame clones and leaves some out. The sample carries 40,000 to 60,000 clones, 75% to 80% recorded once. The TCR comes from an adult with an advanced solid tumor such as melanoma, head and neck, liver or kidney cancer. Sequencing was performed on CD4+ or CD8+ T cells sorted from blood, taken in a trial of the OX40 agonist ivuxolimab. The chain links TRBV28 to TRBJ2-1; possible D gene TRBD1, 6 bases. This CDR3 reads CASSEQGGVSYNEQFF. Here the CDR3 DNA reads TGTGCCAGCAGCGAACAAGGGGGTGTCTCCTACAATGAGCAGTTCTTC.